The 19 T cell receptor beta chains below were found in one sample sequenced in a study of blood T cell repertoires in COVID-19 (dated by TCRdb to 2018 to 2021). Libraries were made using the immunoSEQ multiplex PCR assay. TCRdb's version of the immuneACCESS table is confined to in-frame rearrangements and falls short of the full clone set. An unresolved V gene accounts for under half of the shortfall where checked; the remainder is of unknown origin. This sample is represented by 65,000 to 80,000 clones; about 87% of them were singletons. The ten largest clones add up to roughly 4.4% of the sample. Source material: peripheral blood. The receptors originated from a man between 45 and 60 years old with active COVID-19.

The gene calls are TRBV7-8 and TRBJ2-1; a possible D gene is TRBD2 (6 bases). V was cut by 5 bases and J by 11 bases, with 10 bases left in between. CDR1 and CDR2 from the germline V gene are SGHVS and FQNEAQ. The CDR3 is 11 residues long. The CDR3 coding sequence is TGTGCCAGCAGCAAGGGACTTCAGCAGTTCTTC. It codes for CASSKGLQQFF.

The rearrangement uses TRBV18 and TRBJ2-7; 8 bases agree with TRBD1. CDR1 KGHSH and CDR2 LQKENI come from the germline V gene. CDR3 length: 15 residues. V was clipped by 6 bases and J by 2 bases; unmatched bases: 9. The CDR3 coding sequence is TGTGCCAGCTCTCCCGGACAGGGTTATCCCTACGAGCAGTACTTC. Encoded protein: CASSPGQGYPYEQYF.

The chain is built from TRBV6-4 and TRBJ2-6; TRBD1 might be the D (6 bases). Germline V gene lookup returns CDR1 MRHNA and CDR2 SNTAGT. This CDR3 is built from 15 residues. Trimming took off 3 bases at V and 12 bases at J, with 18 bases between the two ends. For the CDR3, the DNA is TGTGCCAGCAGTGAAGGTACAGGGAGATTTAGCGTCCTGACTTTC. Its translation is CASSEGTGRFSVLTF.

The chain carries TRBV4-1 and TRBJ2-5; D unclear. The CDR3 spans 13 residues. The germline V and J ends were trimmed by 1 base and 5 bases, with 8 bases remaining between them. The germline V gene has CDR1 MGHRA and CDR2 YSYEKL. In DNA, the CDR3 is TGCGCCAGCAGCCAAGTGCTATGGGAGACCCAGTACTTC. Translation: CASSQVLWETQYF.

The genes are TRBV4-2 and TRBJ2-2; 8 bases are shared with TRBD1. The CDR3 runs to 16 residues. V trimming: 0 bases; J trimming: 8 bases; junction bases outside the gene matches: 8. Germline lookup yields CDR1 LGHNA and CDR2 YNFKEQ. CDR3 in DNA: TGTGCCAGCAGCCAAGATCGAGGGCAGGGGGCTGGGGAGCTGTTTTTT. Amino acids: CASSQDRGQGAGELFF.

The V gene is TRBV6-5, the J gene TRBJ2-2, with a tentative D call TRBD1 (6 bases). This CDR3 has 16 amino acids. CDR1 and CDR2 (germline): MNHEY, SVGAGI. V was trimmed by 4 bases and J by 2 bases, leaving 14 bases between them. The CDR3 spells CASSSRQDKNTGELFF. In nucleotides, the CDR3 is TGTGCCAGCAGTTCCCGACAGGACAAAAACACCGGGGAGCTGTTTTTT.

The CDR3 protein is CASSPRTYDNEQFF. CDR3 DNA: TGCGCCAGCAGCCCAAGGACTTACGACAATGAGCAGTTCTTC. This chain uses TRBV5-1 with TRBJ2-1; D possibly corresponds to TRBD2 (5 bases). The CDR3 extends over 14 amino acids. Germline CDR1 reads SGHRS; CDR2 reads YFSETQ. The ends were cut back, 4 bases at V and 5 bases at J, with 13 bases in the middle.

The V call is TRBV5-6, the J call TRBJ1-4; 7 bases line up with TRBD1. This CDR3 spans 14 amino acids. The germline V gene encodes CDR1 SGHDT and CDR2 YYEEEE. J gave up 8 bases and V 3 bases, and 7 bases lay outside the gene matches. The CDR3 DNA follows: TGTGCCAGCAGCTCGCCGGGACAGCCCGAAAAACTGTTTTTT. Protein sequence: CASSSPGQPEKLFF.

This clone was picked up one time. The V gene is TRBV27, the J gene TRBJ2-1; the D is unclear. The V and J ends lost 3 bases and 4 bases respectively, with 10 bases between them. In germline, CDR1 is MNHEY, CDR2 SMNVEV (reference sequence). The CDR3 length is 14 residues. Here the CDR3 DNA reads TGTGCCAGCAGTTTCCGGGTGGTTTACAATGAGCAGTTCTTC. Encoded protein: CASSFRVVYNEQFF.

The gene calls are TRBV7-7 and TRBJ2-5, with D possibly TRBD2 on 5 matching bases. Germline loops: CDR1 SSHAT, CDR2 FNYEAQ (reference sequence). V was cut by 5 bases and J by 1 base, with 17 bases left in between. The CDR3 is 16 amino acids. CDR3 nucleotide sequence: TGTGCCAGCAGCCTAGGGAGATTGCTGACCCAAGAGACCCAGTACTTC. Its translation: CASSLGRLLTQETQYF.

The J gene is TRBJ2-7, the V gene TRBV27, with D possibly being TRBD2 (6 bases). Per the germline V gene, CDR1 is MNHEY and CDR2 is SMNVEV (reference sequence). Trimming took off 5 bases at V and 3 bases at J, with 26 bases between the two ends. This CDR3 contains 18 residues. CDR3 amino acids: CASSLWKTGNRGGYEQYF. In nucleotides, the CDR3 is TGTGCCAGCAGTCTCTGGAAGACGGGCAATCGGGGAGGCTACGAGCAGTACTTC.

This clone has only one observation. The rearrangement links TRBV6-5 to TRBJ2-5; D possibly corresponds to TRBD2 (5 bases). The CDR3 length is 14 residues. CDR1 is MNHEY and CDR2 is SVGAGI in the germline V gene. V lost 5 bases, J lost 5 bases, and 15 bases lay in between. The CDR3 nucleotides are TGTGCCAGCAGTCCCGGACTCCTGGCGGAGACCCAGTACTTC. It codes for CASSPGLLAETQYF.

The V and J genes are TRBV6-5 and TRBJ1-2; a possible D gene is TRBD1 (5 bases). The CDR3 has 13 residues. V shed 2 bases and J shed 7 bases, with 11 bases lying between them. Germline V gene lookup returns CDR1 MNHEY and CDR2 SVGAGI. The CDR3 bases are TGTGCCAGCAGTTACAGGGGTGAGCGTGGCTACACCTTC. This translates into CASSYRGERGYTF.

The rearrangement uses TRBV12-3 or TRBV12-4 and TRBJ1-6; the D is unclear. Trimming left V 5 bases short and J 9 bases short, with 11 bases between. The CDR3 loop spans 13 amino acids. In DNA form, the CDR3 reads TGTGCCAGCAGTGCTATACGAGGTTCACCCCTCCACTTT. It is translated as CASSAIRGSPLHF.

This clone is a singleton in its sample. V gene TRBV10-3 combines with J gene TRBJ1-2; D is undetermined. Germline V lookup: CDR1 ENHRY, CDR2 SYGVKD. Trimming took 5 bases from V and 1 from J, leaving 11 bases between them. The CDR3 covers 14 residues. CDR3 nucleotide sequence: TGTGCCATCAGTACCAAGACAAGTAACTATGGCTACACCTTC. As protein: CAISTKTSNYGYTF.

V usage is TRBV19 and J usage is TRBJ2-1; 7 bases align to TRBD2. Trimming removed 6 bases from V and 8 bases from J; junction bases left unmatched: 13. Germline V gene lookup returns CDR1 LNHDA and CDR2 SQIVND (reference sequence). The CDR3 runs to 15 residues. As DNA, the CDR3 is TGTGCCAGTAGCTTTTGGGGGGGTGTTACGGATGAGCAGTTCTTC. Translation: CASSFWGGVTDEQFF.

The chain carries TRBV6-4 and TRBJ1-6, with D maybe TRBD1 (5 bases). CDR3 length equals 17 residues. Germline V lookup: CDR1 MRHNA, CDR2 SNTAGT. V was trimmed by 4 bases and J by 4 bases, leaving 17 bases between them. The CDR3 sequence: CASSGGDPAHYNSPLHF. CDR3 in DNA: TGTGCCAGCAGTGGCGGGGACCCAGCTCATTATAATTCACCCCTCCACTTT.

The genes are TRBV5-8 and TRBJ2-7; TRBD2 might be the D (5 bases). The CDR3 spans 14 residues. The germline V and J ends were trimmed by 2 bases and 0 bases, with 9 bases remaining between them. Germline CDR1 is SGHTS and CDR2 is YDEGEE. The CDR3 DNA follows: TGTGCCAGCAGCTTAGGAGGTAGCTCCTACGAGCAGTACTTC. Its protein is CASSLGGSSYEQYF.

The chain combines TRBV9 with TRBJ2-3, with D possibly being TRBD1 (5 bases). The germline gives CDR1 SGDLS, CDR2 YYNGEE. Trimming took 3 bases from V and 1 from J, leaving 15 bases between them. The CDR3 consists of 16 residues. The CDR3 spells CASSAHPPGRTDTQYF. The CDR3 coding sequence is TGTGCCAGCAGCGCCCACCCGCCAGGGCGCACAGATACGCAGTATTTT.